This T cell receptor beta chain was found in a study of T cells after yellow fever vaccination. At the level of the study: Preparing low-cell-number fractions relied on SMART-Seq v4 Ultra Low Input.

This clonotype was observed many times. Antigen specificity is unknown. MiXCR was run by TCRdb on the 5' RACE reads, yielding one entry per CDR3 protein. The profile shows about 300,000 distinct CDR3 sequences, approximately 10% of them singletons. Study-level results: Subsequent booster samples again held most clones from primary vaccination (under 98% CD4, over 80% CD8). It was the secondary response that reached its peak faster, day 5 versus 15, but it was weaker.

This CDR3 contains 13 residues. Trimming cost V 3 bases and J 0 bases, with 6 bases left between them. The sequencing here drew on CD4+ T cells sorted from PBMCs, taken 5 days after the yellow fever booster vaccination. The source of this sequence is a man aged 18-30 years who received the YFV17D yellow fever vaccine. The chain links TRBV12-3 or TRBV12-4 to TRBJ2-7, with D perhaps given as TRBD1 or TRBD2 (5 bases each). This CDR3 is CASSFGGSYEQYV. DNA of the CDR3: TGTGCCAGCAGTTTTGGGGGCTCCTACGAGCAGTACGTC.